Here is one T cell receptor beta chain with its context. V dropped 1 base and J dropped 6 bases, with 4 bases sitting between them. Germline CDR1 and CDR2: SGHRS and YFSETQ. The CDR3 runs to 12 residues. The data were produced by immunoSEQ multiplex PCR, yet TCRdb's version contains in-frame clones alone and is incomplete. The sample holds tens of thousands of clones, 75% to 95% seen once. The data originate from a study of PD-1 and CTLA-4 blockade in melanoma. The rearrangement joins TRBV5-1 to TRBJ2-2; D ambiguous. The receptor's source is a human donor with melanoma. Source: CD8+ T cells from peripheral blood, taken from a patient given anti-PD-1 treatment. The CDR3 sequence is CASSLFPGELFF. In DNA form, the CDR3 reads TGCGCCAGCAGCTTGTTCCCCGGGGAGCTGTTTTTT.